This TCR beta chain was documented in a study of graft-versus-host responses after intestinal transplantation. CDR1 and CDR2 (germline): SGHAT, FQDESV (reference sequence). The CDR3 has 16 residues. The ends lost 5 bases at V and 5 bases at J; junction bases unmatched: 12. Libraries were prepared by immunoSEQ multiplex PCR; TCRdb keeps only in-frame clonotypes and omits some of them. The repertoire includes approximately 8,200 clones, around 80% of them detected once, and roughly an eighth sits in the top ten. Lymphocytes (intraepithelial and lamina propria) were released by processing the graft tissue.

The receptor was derived from a human patient who received an intestinal transplant, so some T cells may come from the graft donor. The sequenced sample was ileum tissue, obtained less than 230 days after intestinal transplant. V gene TRBV11-1 combines with J gene TRBJ1-1; 9 bases agree with TRBD1. The CDR3 protein is CASSPARDRVWTEAFF. The CDR3 DNA reads as TGTGCCAGCAGCCCGGCACGGGACAGGGTATGGACTGAAGCTTTCTTT.